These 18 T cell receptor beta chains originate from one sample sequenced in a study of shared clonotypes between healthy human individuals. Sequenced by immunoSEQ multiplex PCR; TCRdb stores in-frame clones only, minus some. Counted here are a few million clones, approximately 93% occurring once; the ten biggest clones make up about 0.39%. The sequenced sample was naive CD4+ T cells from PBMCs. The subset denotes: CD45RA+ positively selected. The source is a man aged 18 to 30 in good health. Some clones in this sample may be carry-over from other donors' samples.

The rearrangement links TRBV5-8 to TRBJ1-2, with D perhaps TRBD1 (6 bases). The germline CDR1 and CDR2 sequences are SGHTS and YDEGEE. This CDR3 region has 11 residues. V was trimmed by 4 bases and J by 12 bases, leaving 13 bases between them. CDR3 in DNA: TGTGCCAGCAGCACCAGGACAGAGCACACCTTC. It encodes CASSTRTEHTF.

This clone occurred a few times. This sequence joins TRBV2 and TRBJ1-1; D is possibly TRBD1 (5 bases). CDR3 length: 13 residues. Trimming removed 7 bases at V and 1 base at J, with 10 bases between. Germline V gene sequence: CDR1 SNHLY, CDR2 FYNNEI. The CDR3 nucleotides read TGTGCCAGCAAACTTCAGGGGAACACTGAAGCTTTCTTT. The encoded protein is CASKLQGNTEAFF.

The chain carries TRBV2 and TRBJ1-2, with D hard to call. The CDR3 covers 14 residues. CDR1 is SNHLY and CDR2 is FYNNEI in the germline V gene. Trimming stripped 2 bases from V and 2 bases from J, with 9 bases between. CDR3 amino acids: CASSELRRNYGYTF. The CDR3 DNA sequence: TGTGCCAGCAGTGAACTAAGGAGGAACTATGGCTACACCTTC.

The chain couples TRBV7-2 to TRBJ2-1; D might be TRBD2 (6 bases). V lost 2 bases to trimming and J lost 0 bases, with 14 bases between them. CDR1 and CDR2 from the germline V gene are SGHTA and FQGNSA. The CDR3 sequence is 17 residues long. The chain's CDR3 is CASSLKGTLSSYNEQFF. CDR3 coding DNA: TGTGCCAGCAGCTTAAAGGGGACTCTGAGCTCCTACAATGAGCAGTTCTTC.

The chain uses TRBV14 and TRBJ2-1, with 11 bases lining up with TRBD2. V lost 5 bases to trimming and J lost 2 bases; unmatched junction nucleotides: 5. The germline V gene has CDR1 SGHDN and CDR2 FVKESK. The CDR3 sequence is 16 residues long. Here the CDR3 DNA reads TGTGCCAGCAGCACCCTAGCGGGAGGTCCCTACAATGAGCAGTTCTTC. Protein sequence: CASSTLAGGPYNEQFF.

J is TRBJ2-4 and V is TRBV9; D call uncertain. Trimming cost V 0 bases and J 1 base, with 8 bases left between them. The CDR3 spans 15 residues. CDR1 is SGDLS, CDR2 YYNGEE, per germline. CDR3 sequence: CASSVGGLAKNIQYF. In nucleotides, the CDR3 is TGTGCCAGCAGCGTAGGTGGGCTGGCCAAAAACATTCAGTACTTC.

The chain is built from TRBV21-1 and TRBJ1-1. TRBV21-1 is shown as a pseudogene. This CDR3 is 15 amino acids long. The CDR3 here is CATMGRETKGTEAFF. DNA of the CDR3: TGTGCCACCATGGGGAGGGAGACTAAGGGCACTGAAGCTTTCTTT.

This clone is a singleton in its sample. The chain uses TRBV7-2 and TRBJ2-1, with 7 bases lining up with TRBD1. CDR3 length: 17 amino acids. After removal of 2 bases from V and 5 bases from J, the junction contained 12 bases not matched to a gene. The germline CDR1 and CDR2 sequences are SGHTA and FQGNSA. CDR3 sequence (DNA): TGTGCCAGCAGCTTACCTCGACAGGGCTGGTTTGACAATGAGCAGTTCTTC. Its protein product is CASSLPRQGWFDNEQFF.

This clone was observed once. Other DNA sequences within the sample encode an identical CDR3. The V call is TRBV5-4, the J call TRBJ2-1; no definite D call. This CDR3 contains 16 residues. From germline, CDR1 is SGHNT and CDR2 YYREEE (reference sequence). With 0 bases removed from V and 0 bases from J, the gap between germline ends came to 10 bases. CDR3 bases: TGTGCCAGCAGCTTGGGGGGTCAGAGCTCCTACAATGAGCAGTTCTTC. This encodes CASSLGGQSSYNEQFF.

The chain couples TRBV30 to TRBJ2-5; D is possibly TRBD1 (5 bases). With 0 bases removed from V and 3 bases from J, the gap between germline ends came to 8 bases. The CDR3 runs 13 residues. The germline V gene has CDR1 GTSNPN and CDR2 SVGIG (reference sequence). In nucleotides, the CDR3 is TGTGCCTGGAGTGTACTCAGGGAAGAGACCCAGTACTTC. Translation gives CAWSVLREETQYF.

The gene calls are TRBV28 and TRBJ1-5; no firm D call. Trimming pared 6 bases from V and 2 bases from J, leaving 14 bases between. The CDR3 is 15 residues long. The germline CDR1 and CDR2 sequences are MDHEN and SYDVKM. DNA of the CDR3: TGTGCCAGCAGGGGAGACGCGTGGGGCAATCAGCCCCAGCATTTT. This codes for CASRGDAWGNQPQHF.

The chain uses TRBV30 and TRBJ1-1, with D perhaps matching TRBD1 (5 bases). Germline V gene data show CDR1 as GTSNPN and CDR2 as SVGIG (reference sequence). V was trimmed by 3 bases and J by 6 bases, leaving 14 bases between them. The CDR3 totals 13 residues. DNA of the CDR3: TGTGCCTGGAGGATCAGGGAATCCGCTGAAGCTTTCTTT. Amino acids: CAWRIRESAEAFF. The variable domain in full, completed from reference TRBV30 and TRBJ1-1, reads SQTIHQWPATLVQPVGSPLSLECTVEGTSNPNLYWYRQAAGRGLQLLFYSVGIGQISSEVPQNLSASRPQDRQFILSSKKLLLSDSGFYLCAWRIRESAEAFFGQGTRLTVV.

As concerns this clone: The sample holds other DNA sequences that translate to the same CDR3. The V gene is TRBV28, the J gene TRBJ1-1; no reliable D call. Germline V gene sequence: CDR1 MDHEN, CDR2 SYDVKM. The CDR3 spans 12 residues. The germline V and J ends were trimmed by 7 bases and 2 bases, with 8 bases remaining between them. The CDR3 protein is CASTPRNTEAFF. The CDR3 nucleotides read TGTGCCAGCACCCCACGTAACACTGAAGCTTTCTTT.

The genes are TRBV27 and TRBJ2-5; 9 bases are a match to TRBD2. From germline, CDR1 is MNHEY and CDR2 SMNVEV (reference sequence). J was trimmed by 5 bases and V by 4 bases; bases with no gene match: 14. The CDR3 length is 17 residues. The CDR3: CASSSFGSGRSGETQYF. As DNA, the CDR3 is TGTGCCAGCAGTTCCTTTGGTAGCGGGAGATCGGGCGAGACCCAGTACTTC.

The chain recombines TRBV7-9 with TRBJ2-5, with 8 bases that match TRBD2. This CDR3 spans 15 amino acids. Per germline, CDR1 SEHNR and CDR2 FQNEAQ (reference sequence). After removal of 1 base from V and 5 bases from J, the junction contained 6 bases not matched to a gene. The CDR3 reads CASSLGSAGVETQYF. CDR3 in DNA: TGTGCCAGCAGCTTAGGGTCAGCGGGAGTTGAGACCCAGTACTTC. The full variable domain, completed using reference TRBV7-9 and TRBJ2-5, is DTGVSQNPRHKITKRGQNVTFRCDPISEHNRLYWYRQTLGQGPEFLTYFQNEAQLEKSRLLSDRFSAERPKGSFSTLEIQRTEQGDSAMYLCASSLGSAGVETQYFGPGTRLLVL.

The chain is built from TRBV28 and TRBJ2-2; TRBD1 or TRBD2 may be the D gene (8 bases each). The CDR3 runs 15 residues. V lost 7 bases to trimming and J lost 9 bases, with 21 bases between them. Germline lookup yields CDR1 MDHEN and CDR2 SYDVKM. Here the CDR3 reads CASTSGGTGGRELFF. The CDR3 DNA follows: TGTGCCAGCACCTCGGGGGGGACAGGTGGCCGGGAGCTGTTTTTT.

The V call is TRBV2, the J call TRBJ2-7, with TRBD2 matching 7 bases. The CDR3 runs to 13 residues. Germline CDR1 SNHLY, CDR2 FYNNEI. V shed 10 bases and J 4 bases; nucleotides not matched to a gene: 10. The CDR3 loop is CATLLATRYEQYF. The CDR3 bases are TGTGCCACCCTACTAGCGACCCGATACGAGCAGTACTTC. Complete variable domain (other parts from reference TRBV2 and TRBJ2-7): EPEVTQTPSHQVTQMGQEVILRCVPISNHLYFYWYRQILGQKVEFLVSFYNNEISEKSEIFDDQFSVERPDGSNFTLKIRSTKLEDSAMYFCATLLATRYEQYFGPGTRLTVT.

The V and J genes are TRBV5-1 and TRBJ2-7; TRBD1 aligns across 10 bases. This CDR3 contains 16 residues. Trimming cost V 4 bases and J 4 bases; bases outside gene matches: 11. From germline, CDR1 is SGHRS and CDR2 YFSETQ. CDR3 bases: TGCGCCAGCAGCCTAGGTGGGACAGGGGATTTGTACGAGCAGTACTTC. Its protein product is CASSLGGTGDLYEQYF.